The 29 T cell receptor beta chains listed next were all sequenced from one sample in a study of blood T cell repertoires in COVID-19. Sequencing was performed with immunoSEQ multiplex PCR; in TCRdb, only in-frame clones are kept and a portion is missing. The sample holds more than 85,000 clones; around 87% are singletons and the top ten take about 3%. Input material: peripheral blood. Receptors were obtained from a man aged 50 or older with active or convalescent COVID-19.

V is TRBV2 and J is TRBJ2-2; a possible D gene is TRBD2 (5 bases). V gave up 4 bases and J gave up 4 bases, with 13 bases separating them. This CDR3 is built from 15 residues. Germline V gene data show CDR1 as SNHLY and CDR2 as FYNNEI. CDR3 DNA sequence: TGTGCCAGCAGTGTTGGAGGCGCGGGCACCGGGGAGCTGTTTTTT. Amino acid sequence: CASSVGGAGTGELFF.

CDR3 in DNA: TGTGCCAGCAGACCGGGCGGGTTCGACGGTGAGCAGTTCTTC. Its translation is CASRPGGFDGEQFF. This chain joins TRBV3-1 (or the pseudogene TRBV3-2) and TRBJ2-1; possible D gene TRBD2, 5 bases. V dropped 6 bases and J dropped 9 bases, with 18 bases sitting between them. The CDR3 is 14 amino acids. The V gene's germline CDR1 is LGHDT and CDR2 YNNKEL (reference sequence).

The chain couples TRBV7-2 to TRBJ1-1, with 11 bases identical to TRBD1. V trimming: 5 bases; J trimming: 3 bases; junction bases outside the gene matches: 11. The CDR3 spans 17 residues. Germline CDR1 and CDR2: SGHTA and FQGNSA. CDR3: CASSPRDRGYVDTEAFF. The CDR3 DNA is TGTGCCAGCAGCCCCCGGGACAGGGGGTATGTCGACACTGAAGCTTTCTTT.

The rearrangement joins TRBV19 to TRBJ2-4; TRBD2 matches at 7 bases. The CDR3 covers 14 residues. With V trimmed by 6 bases and J by 8 bases, 10 bases remained unmatched. In germline, CDR1 is LNHDA, CDR2 SQIVND (reference sequence). CDR3 bases: TGTGCCAGTAGGGGGGGGGACCTTTTGGACATTCAGTACTTC. Translation gives CASRGGDLLDIQYF.

This clone appeared a few times. This chain joins TRBV6-5 and TRBJ1-6; D perhaps matches TRBD1 (6 bases). Between the trimmed V and J ends, which lost 7 bases and 4 bases, there was a span of 11 bases. The CDR3 has 14 amino acids. Germline V lookup: CDR1 MNHEY, CDR2 SVGAGI. Here the CDR3 DNA reads TGTGCCAGCACCAAGACAGGTTATAATTCACCCCTCCACTTT. Translation gives CASTKTGYNSPLHF.

The rearrangement uses TRBV3-1 (or the pseudogene TRBV3-2) and TRBJ2-2; 10 bases fit TRBD2. The V gene end was trimmed by 8 bases and the J gene end by 7 bases; junction bases not matched to a gene: 7. The CDR3 spans 14 residues. Germline V CDR1 and CDR2: LGHDT, YNNKEL (reference sequence). Here the CDR3 reads CASVSGGRGGELFF. CDR3 nucleotide sequence: TGTGCCAGCGTTAGCGGGGGGCGCGGCGGGGAGCTGTTTTTT.

This sequence joins TRBV28 and TRBJ2-7; a weak D match, TRBD1 (6 bases). Per germline, CDR1 MDHEN and CDR2 SYDVKM. V shed 4 bases and J shed 0 bases, with 10 bases lying between them. CDR3 length: 14 amino acids. For the CDR3, the DNA is TGTGCCAGCAGTTCCTCGGGACACTCCTACGAGCAGTACTTC. It encodes CASSSSGHSYEQYF.

The chain joins TRBV5-1 to TRBJ2-5, with 8 bases identical to TRBD2. Germline V gene sequence: CDR1 SGHRS, CDR2 YFSETQ. The CDR3 is 16 amino acids. The V and J ends lost 4 bases and 1 base, in that order; junction bases with no gene match: 9. CDR3 region: CASSGQGGGFQETQYF. CDR3 in DNA: TGCGCCAGCAGCGGTCAGGGCGGGGGGTTCCAAGAGACCCAGTACTTC. Variable domain in full (rest from reference TRBV5-1 and TRBJ2-5): KAGVTQTPRYLIKTRGQQVTLSCSPISGHRSVSWYQQTPGQGLQFLFEYFSETQRNKGNFPGRFSGRQFSNSRSEMNVSTLELGDSALYLCASSGQGGGFQETQYFGPGTRLLVL.

The chain employs TRBV11-2 and TRBJ2-1; perhaps TRBD1 as D (5 bases). V lost 1 base, J lost 7 bases, and 11 bases lay in between. Per the germline V gene, CDR1 is SGHAT and CDR2 is FQNNGV. The CDR3 covers 14 residues. CDR3 protein: CASSLAGRANEQFF. DNA of the CDR3: TGTGCCAGCAGCTTAGCGGGCAGGGCGAATGAGCAGTTCTTC.

The chain combines TRBV6-5 with TRBJ2-3; 8 bases are a match to TRBD1. This CDR3 is built from 15 residues. Unmatched junction bases numbered 5, after V lost 2 bases and J lost 4 bases. Germline-derived CDR1 and CDR2 are MNHEY and SVGAGI. Here the CDR3 reads CASSYPGTGSDTQYF. The CDR3 nucleotides read TGTGCCAGCAGTTACCCCGGGACAGGATCAGATACGCAGTATTTT.

The V gene is TRBV29-1, the J gene TRBJ2-1; 8 bases are a match to TRBD2. The CDR3 runs 14 residues. V shed 4 bases, J shed 2 bases, and the junction held 4 bases outside the gene matches. In germline, CDR1 is SQVTM, CDR2 ANQGSEA. The CDR3 bases are TGCAGCGTTGTTCGCGGGGGGACCTACAATGAGCAGTTCTTC. As protein: CSVVRGGTYNEQFF.

This clone has only a few counts. The chain joins TRBV15 to TRBJ1-2; 9 nucleotides agree with TRBD1. Germline values: CDR1 LNHNV, CDR2 YYDKDF (reference sequence). Trimming removed 4 bases from V and 2 bases from J; junction bases left unmatched: 11. The CDR3 runs 17 residues. The CDR3 nucleotides are TGTGCCACCAGCACTTATACCAACAGGGGGCGAAACTATGGCTACACCTTC. Translating gives CATSTYTNRGRNYGYTF.

V usage is TRBV3-1 (or the pseudogene TRBV3-2) and J usage is TRBJ2-3; 8 bases align to TRBD1. V lost 5 bases, J lost 3 bases, and 4 bases stayed unmatched. CDR1 is LGHDT and CDR2 is YNNKEL in the germline V gene (reference sequence). The CDR3 spans 14 residues. CDR3 DNA: TGTGCCAGCAGCGAAGGACAGGGAACAGATACGCAGTATTTT. Residues: CASSEGQGTDTQYF.

The V and J genes are TRBV11-3 and TRBJ2-3; TRBD2 matches at 16 bases. V gave up 5 bases and J gave up 6 bases; unmatched junction bases: 8. The CDR3 runs 17 residues. The germline V gene encodes CDR1 SGHNT and CDR2 YENEEA. The CDR3 DNA follows: TGTGCCAGCAGCCGTGGGACTAGCGGGGGGGTCTCCGATACGCAGTATTTT. It is translated as CASSRGTSGGVSDTQYF.

This chain joins TRBV6-2 or TRBV6-3 and TRBJ1-2; 7 bases fit TRBD1. The CDR3 covers 16 residues. J gave up 4 bases and V 5 bases, and 13 bases lay outside the gene matches. Germline CDR1 reads MNHEY; CDR2 reads SVGEGT. The CDR3: CASSGTKWQGVYGYTF. The CDR3 coding sequence is TGTGCCAGCAGTGGCACCAAGTGGCAGGGGGTCTATGGCTACACCTTC.

The chain is built from TRBV15 and TRBJ1-3, with 7 positions matching TRBD1. V dropped 1 base and J dropped 0; count of bases not matched to a gene: 3. This CDR3 is 16 amino acids long. CDR1 LNHNV and CDR2 YYDKDF come from the germline V gene (reference sequence). The CDR3 coding sequence is TGTGCCACCAGCAGAGGGACAGGACGCTCTGGAAACACCATATATTTT. It is translated as CATSRGTGRSGNTIYF.

The rearrangement uses TRBV20-1 and TRBJ2-1; D is unresolved. V lost 4 bases and J lost 3, with 13 bases in between. The CDR3 runs 14 residues. Germline V CDR1 and CDR2: DFQATT, SNEGSKA (reference sequence). The CDR3 DNA is TGCAGTGCTACTGACTTAATGCGCTACAATGAGCAGTTCTTC. Translated, it gives CSATDLMRYNEQFF.

The chain is built from TRBV2 and TRBJ2-2, with a tentative D call TRBD2 (5 bases). The CDR3 extends over 12 amino acids. The germline V and J ends were trimmed by 8 bases and 6 bases, with 10 bases remaining between them. CDR1 and CDR2 (germline): SNHLY, FYNNEI. The CDR3 protein is CASRGIAGELFF. The CDR3 DNA follows: TGTGCCAGCCGAGGGATAGCCGGGGAGCTGTTTTTT. Supplemented by reference TRBV2 and TRBJ2-2, the full variable domain reads EPEVTQTPSHQVTQMGQEVILRCVPISNHLYFYWYRQILGQKVEFLVSFYNNEISEKSEIFDDQFSVERPDGSNFTLKIRSTKLEDSAMYFCASRGIAGELFFGEGSRLTVL.

The genes are TRBV3-1 (or the pseudogene TRBV3-2) and TRBJ2-5; D possibly corresponds to TRBD1 (6 bases). V was trimmed by 6 bases and J by 6 bases, leaving 23 bases between them. There are 16 residues in the CDR3. The germline gives CDR1 LGHDT, CDR2 YNNKEL (reference sequence). As DNA, the CDR3 is TGTGCCAGCAGTCTGACCACTAACAGGGTGGTGAAGACCCAGTACTTC. As protein: CASSLTTNRVVKTQYF.

This clone was detected only once. The rearrangement links TRBV29-1 to TRBJ1-1; 8 bases align to TRBD1. The CDR3 contains 13 residues. With V trimmed by 6 bases and J by 5 bases, 8 bases remained unmatched. Germline values: CDR1 SQVTM, CDR2 ANQGSEA. CDR3: CSVGGTGLTEAFF. The CDR3, as DNA: TGCAGCGTCGGGGGGACAGGCTTAACTGAAGCTTTCTTT.

V and J are TRBV7-2 and TRBJ2-4, with D maybe TRBD2 (6 bases). Between the trimmed V and J ends, which lost 7 bases and 0 bases, there was a span of 19 bases. The length of the CDR3 is 17 residues. The V gene's germline CDR1 is SGHTA and CDR2 FQGNSA. CDR3 in DNA: TGTGCCAGCACCCTCGACGGAGCGGGCGGAGCCAAAAACATTCAGTACTTC. Its protein product is CASTLDGAGGAKNIQYF. Filled out from reference TRBV7-2 and TRBJ2-4, the complete variable domain reads GAGVSQSPSNKVTEKGKDVELRCDPISGHTALYWYRQSLGQGLEFLIYFQGNSAPDKSGLPSDRFSAERTGGSVSTLTIQRTQQEDSAVYLCASTLDGAGGAKNIQYFGAGTRLSVL.

The J gene is TRBJ2-2, the V gene TRBV6-5, with D hard to call. Looked up from germline, CDR1 is MNHEY and CDR2 is SVGAGI. This CDR3 is built from 16 residues. V gave up 0 bases and J gave up 3 bases, with 11 bases separating them. CDR3 nucleotides: TGTGCCAGCAGTTACTCGGCAAGACTCGACACCGGGGAGCTGTTTTTT. Its protein product is CASSYSARLDTGELFF.

The chain uses TRBV11-2 and TRBJ1-6, with D unresolved. Germline V gene data show CDR1 as SGHAT and CDR2 as FQNNGV. The V end lost 2 bases, the J end lost 10 bases, and 6 bases lay between the germline ends. The CDR3 totals 12 residues. CDR3 loop: CASSLNFSPLHF. CDR3 nucleotide sequence: TGTGCCAGCAGCTTAAACTTCTCACCCCTCCACTTT.

This chain uses TRBV27 with TRBJ2-4; the D is unclear. The CDR3 extends over 15 amino acids. V was shortened by 1 base and J by 7 bases, with 14 bases between the two germline ends. Looked up from germline, CDR1 is MNHEY and CDR2 is SMNVEV (reference sequence). The CDR3 coding sequence is TGTGCCAGCAGTTTATACTTAGGTGAGAGGAACATTCAGTACTTC. Translation: CASSLYLGERNIQYF.

This chain joins TRBV6-5 and TRBJ2-7, with a weak D call TRBD2 (5 bases). Trimming pared 7 bases from V and 0 bases from J, leaving 13 bases between. Germline V gene sequence: CDR1 MNHEY, CDR2 SVGAGI. The CDR3 has 14 amino acids. This CDR3 is CASMRAPSSYEQYV. The CDR3 DNA follows: TGTGCCAGCATGAGGGCCCCTAGCTCCTACGAGCAGTACGTC.

J is TRBJ2-7 and V is TRBV4-3, with 7 bases matching TRBD1. CDR1 LGHNA and CDR2 YSLEER come from the germline V gene. The CDR3 has 16 amino acids. The V segment lost 3 bases and the J segment 2 bases; nucleotides outside the gene matches: 10. This CDR3 reads CASSQSGTGETYEQYF. The DNA for the CDR3 is TGCGCCAGCAGCCAGAGCGGCACAGGGGAAACCTACGAGCAGTACTTC.

The V gene is TRBV27, the J gene TRBJ1-2; D is perhaps TRBD1 (6 bases). The CDR3 contains 14 residues. CDR1 is MNHEY, CDR2 SMNVEV, per germline (reference sequence). With 0 bases removed from V and 6 bases from J, the gap between germline ends came to 11 bases. The CDR3 region has the DNA TGTGCCAGCAGTTTATCGAACAGGGCGGATGGCTACACCTTC. As protein: CASSLSNRADGYTF.

This clone has just a few counts. The CDR3 loop is CASSVGTSSETQYF. CDR3 DNA: TGTGCCAGCAGCGTAGGGACTAGCTCCGAGACCCAGTACTTC. The chain employs TRBV9 and TRBJ2-5; 8 positions agree with TRBD2. This CDR3 contains 14 residues. J was trimmed by 5 bases and V by 0 bases; bases with no gene match: 3. Germline V lookup: CDR1 SGDLS, CDR2 YYNGEE.

The chain carries TRBV13 and TRBJ1-1, with 9 bases aligning to TRBD1. V was clipped by 5 bases and J by 4 bases; unmatched bases: 5. CDR1 PRHDT and CDR2 FYEKMQ come from the germline V gene (reference sequence). This CDR3 is 14 amino acids long. The CDR3 protein is CASSRQGGGTEAFF. The CDR3 DNA reads as TGTGCCAGCAGCCGACAGGGGGGCGGCACTGAAGCTTTCTTT.